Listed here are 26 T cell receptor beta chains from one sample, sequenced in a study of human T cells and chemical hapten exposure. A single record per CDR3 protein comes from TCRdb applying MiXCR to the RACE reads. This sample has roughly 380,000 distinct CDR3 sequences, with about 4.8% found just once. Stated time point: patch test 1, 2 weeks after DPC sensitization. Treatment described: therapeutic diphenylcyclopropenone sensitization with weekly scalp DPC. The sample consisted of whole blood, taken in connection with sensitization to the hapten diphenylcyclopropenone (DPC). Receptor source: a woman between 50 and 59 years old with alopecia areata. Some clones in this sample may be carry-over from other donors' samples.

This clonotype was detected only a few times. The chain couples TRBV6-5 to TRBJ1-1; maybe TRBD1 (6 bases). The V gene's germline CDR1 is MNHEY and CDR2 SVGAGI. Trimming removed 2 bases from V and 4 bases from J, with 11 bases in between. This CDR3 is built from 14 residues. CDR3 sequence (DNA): TGTGCCAGCAGTTACGAACAGGGAAGCACTGAAGCTTTCTTT. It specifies CASSYEQGSTEAFF.

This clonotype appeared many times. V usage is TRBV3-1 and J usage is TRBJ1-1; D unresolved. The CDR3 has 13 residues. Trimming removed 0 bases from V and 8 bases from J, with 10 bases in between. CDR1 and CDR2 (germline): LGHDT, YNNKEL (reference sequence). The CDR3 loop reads CASSQDSRAEAFF. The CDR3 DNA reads TGTGCCAGCAGCCAAGACTCTCGGGCCGAAGCTTTCTTT.

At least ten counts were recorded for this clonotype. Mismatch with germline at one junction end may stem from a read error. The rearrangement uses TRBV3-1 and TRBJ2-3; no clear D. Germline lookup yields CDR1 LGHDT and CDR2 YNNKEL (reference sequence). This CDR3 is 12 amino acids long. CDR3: CASSAGTYTQYF. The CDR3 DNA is TGTGCCAGCAGCGCCGGCACATATACGCAGTATTTT.

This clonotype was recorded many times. The DNA of the CDR3 is TGTGCCAGCAGCCCCTTAGCGGGGACGGGAACCTACGAGCAGTACTTC. This codes for CASSPLAGTGTYEQYF. The chain is built from TRBV4-2 and TRBJ2-7; TRBD2 aligns across 8 bases. This CDR3 contains 16 residues. The junction had 10 bases not matched to a gene; V was cut back by 4 bases and J by 2 bases. Germline CDR1 reads LGHNA; CDR2 reads YNFKEQ.

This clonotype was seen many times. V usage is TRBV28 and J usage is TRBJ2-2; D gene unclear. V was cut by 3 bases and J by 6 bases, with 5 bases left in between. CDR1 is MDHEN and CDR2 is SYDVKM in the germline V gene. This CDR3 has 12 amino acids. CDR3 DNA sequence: TGTGCCAGCAGTTTGATGGCCGGGGAGCTGTTTTTT. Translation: CASSLMAGELFF.

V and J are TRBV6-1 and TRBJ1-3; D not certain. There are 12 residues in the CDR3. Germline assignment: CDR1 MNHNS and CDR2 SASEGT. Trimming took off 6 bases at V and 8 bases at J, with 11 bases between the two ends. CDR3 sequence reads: CASRAQIDTIYF. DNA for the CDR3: TGTGCCAGCAGGGCGCAGATTGACACCATATATTTT.

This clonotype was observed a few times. DNA for the CDR3: TGTGCCAGCACCAGTGGTACCTCTGGGGCCAACGTCCTGACTTTC. It translates to CASTSGTSGANVLTF. The rearrangement joins TRBV12-3 or TRBV12-4 to TRBJ2-6; D is ambiguous. V lost 7 bases and J lost 0, with 10 bases in between. This CDR3 contains 15 residues.

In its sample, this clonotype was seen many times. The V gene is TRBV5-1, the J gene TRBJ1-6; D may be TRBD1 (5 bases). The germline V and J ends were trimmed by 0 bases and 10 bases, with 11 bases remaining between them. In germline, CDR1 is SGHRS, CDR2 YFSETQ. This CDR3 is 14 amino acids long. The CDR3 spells CASSLAGAGSPLHF. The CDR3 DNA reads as TGCGCCAGCAGCTTGGCCGGGGCCGGCTCACCCCTCCACTTT.

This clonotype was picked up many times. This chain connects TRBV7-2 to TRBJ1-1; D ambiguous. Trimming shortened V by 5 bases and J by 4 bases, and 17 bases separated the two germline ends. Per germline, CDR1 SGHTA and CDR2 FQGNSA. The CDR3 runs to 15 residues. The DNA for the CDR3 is TGTGCCAGCAGCCCCCCCGGAACGGGCCTCACTGAAGCTTTCTTT. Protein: CASSPPGTGLTEAFF. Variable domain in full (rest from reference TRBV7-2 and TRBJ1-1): GAGVSQSPSNKVTEKGKDVELRCDPISGHTALYWYRQSLGQGLEFLIYFQGNSAPDKSGLPSDRFSAERTGGSVSTLTIQRTQQEDSAVYLCASSPPGTGLTEAFFGQGTRLTVV.

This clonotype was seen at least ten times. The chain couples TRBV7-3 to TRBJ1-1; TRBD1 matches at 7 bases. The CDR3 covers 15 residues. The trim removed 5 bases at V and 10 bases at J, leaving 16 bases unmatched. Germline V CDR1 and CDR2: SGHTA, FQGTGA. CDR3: CASSRTGGAPGGAFF. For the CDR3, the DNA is TGTGCCAGCAGCCGGACCGGGGGTGCCCCAGGGGGAGCTTTCTTT. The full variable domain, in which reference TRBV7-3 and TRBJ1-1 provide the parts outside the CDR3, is GAGVSQTPSNKVTEKGKYVELRCDPISGHTALYWYRQSLGQGPEFLIYFQGTGAADDSGLPNDRFFAVRPEGSVSTLKIQRTERGDSAVYLCASSRTGGAPGGAFFGQGTRLTVV.

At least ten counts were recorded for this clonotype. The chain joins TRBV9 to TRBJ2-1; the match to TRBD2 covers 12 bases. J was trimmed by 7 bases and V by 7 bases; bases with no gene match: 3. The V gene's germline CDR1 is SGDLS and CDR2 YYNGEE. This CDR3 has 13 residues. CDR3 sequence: CASQGLAGNEQFF. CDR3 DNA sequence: TGTGCCAGCCAAGGACTAGCGGGGAATGAGCAGTTCTTC. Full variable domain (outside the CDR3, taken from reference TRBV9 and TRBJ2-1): DSGVTQTPKHLITATGQRVTLRCSPRSGDLSVYWYQQSLDQGLQFLIQYYNGEERAKGNILERFSAQQFPDLHSELNLSSLELGDSALYFCASQGLAGNEQFFGPGTRLTVL.

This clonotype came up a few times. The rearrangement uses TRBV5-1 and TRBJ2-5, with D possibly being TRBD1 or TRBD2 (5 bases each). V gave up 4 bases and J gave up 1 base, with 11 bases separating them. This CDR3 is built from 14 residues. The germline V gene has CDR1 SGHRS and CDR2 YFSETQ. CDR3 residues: CASSGGRGQETQYF. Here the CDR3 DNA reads TGCGCCAGCAGCGGGGGTAGGGGCCAAGAGACCCAGTACTTC.

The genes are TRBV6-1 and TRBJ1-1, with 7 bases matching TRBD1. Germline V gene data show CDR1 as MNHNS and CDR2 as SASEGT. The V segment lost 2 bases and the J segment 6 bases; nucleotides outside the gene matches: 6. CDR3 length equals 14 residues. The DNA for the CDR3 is TGTGCCAGCAGTGAATTACCAGGGGGACCTGAAGCTTTCTTT. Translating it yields CASSELPGGPEAFF.

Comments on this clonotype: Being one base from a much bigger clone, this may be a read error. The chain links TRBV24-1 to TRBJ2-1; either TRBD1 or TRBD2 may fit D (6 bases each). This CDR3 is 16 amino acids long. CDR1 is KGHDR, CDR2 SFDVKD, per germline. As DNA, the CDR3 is TGTGCCACCGGTGATCCCACTCAGAGGGGGGACAATGAGCAGTTCTTC. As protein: CATGDPTQRGDNEQFF.

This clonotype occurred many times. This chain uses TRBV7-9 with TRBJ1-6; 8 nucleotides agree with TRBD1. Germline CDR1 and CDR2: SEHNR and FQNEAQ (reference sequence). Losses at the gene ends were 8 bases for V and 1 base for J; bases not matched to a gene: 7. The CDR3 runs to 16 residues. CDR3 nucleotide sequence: TGTGCCAGCTCGGACAGGGCCCCTTCCTATAATTCACCCCTCCACTTT. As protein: CASSDRAPSYNSPLHF.

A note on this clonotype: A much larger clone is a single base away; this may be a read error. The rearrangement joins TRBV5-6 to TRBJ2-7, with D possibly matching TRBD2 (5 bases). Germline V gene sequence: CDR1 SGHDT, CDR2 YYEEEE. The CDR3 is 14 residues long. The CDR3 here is CASSLEWRVYEQHF. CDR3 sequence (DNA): TGTGCCAGCAGCTTGGAGTGGCGGGTTTACGAGCAGCACTTC.

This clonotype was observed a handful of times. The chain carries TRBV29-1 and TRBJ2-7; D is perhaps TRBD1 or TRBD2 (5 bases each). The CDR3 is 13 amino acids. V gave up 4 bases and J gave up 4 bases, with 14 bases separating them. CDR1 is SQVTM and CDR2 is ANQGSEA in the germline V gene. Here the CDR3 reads CSVVGQGAYEQYF. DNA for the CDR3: TGCAGCGTTGTGGGGCAGGGAGCTTACGAGCAGTACTTC.

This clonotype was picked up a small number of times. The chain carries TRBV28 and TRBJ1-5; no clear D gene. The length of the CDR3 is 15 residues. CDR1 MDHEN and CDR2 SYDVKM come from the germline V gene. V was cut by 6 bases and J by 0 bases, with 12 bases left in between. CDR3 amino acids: CASRDSQLSNQPQHF. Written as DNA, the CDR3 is TGTGCCAGCAGGGATTCACAGCTTAGCAATCAGCCCCAGCATTTT.

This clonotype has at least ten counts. The chain's CDR3 is CASSLKVEKLFF. In DNA form, the CDR3 reads TGTGCCAGCAGTTTAAAGGTTGAAAAACTGTTTTTT. The chain recombines TRBV6-6 with TRBJ1-4; D not certain. The ends were cut back, 4 bases at V and 7 bases at J, with 7 bases in the middle. Germline values: CDR1 MNHNY, CDR2 SVGAGI (reference sequence). This CDR3 has 12 residues.

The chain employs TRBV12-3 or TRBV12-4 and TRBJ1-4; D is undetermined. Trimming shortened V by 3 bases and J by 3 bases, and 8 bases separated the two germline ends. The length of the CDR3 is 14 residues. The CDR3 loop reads CASSFGDANEKLFF. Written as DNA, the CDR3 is TGTGCCAGCAGTTTTGGAGACGCTAATGAAAAACTGTTTTTT.

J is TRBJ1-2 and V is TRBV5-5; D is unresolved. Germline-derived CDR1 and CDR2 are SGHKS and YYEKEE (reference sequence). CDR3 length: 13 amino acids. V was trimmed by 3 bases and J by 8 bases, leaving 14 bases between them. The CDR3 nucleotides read TGTGCCAGCAGCTCGGGTCCGGCACAAGGCTACACCTTC. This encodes CASSSGPAQGYTF.

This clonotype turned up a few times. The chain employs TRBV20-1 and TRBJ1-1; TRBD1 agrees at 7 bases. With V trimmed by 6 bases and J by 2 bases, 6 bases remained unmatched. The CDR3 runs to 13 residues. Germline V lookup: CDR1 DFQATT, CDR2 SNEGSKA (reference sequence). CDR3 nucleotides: TGCAGTGCCCGGGGGACAGTAAACACTGAAGCTTTCTTT. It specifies CSARGTVNTEAFF.

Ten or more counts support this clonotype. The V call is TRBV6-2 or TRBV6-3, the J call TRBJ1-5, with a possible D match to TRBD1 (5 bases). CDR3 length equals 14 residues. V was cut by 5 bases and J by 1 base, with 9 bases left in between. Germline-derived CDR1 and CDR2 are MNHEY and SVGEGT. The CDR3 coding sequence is TGTGCCAGCAGTAGGGGAGGAAGCAATCAGCCCCAGCATTTT. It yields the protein CASSRGGSNQPQHF.

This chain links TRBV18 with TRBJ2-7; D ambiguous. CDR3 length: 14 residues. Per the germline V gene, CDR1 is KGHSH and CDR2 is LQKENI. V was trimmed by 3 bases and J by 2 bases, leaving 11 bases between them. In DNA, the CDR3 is TGTGCCAGCTCACCGGATCTGGGGACCTACGAGCAGTACTTC. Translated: CASSPDLGTYEQYF. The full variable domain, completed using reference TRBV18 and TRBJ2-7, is NAGVMQNPRHLVRRRGQEARLRCSPMKGHSHVYWYRQLPEEGLKFMVYLQKENIIDESGMPKERFSAEFPKEGPSILRIQQVVRGDSAAYFCASSPDLGTYEQYFGPGTRLTVT.

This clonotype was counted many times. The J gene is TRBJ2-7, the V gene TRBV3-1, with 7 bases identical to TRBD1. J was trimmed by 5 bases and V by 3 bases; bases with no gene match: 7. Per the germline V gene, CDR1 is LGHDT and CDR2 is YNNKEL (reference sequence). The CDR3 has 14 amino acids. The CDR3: CASSQRGRRDEQYF. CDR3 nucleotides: TGTGCCAGCAGCCAGAGGGGGCGCCGGGACGAGCAGTACTTC.

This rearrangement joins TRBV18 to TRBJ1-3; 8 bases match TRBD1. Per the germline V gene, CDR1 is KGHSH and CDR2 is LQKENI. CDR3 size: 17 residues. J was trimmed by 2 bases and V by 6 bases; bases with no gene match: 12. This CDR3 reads CASSPEGQGGPGNTIYF. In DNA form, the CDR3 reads TGTGCCAGCTCTCCAGAAGGACAGGGAGGACCTGGAAACACCATATATTTT.